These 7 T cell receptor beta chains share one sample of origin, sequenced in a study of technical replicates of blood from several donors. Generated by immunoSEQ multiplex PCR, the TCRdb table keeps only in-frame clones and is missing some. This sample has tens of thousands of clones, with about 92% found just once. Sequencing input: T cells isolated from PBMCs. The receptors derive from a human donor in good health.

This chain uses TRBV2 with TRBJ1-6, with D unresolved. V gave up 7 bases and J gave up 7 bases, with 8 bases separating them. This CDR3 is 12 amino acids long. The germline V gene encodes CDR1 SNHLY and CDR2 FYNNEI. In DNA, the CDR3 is TGTGCCAGCATTGGGCCGAATTCACCCCTCCACTTT. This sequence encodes CASIGPNSPLHF.

The CDR3 nucleotides read TGTGCCAGCAGCTTGTACGAGCGGGAGGGTCTCGGGGAGCTGTTTTTT. Translating gives CASSLYEREGLGELFF. The J gene is TRBJ2-2, the V gene TRBV5-5; 10 bases map to TRBD2. The CDR3 is 16 residues long. With 1 base clipped from V and 7 bases from J, the junction kept 7 bases outside the gene matches. Germline V gene sequence: CDR1 SGHKS, CDR2 YYEKEE (reference sequence).

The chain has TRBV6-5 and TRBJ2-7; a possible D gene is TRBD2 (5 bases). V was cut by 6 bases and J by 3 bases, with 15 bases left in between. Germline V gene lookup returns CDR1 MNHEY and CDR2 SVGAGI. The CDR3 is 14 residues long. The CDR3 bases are TGTGCCAGCAGGACCGGACTGGCGGACTACGAGCAGTACTTC. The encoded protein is CASRTGLADYEQYF.

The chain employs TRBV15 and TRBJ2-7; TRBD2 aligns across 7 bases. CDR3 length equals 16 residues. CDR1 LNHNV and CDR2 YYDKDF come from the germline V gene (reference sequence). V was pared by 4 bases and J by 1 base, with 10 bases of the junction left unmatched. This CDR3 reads CATSIVAGVRSYEQYF. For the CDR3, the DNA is TGTGCCACCAGCATAGTCGCGGGAGTAAGGTCCTACGAGCAGTACTTC.

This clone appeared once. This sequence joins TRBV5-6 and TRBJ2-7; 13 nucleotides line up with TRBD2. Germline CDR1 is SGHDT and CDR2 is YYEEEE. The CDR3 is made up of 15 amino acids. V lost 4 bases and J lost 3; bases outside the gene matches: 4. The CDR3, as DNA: TGTGCCAGCAGCCGAGGGACTAGCGGGAACTACGAGCAGTACTTC. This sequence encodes CASSRGTSGNYEQYF.

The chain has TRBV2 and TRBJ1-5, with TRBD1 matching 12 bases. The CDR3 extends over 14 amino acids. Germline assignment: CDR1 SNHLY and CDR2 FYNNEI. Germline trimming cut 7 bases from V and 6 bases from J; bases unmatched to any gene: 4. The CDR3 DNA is TGTGCCAGCATGGGACAGGGGGCTCCTCAGCCCCAGCATTTT. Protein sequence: CASMGQGAPQPQHF.

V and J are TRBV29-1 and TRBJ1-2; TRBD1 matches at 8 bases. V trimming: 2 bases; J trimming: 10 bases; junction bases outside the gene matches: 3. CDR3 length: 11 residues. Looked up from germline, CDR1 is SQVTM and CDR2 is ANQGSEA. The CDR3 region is CSVEWTGIYTF. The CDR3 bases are TGCAGCGTTGAATGGACAGGGATCTACACCTTC.